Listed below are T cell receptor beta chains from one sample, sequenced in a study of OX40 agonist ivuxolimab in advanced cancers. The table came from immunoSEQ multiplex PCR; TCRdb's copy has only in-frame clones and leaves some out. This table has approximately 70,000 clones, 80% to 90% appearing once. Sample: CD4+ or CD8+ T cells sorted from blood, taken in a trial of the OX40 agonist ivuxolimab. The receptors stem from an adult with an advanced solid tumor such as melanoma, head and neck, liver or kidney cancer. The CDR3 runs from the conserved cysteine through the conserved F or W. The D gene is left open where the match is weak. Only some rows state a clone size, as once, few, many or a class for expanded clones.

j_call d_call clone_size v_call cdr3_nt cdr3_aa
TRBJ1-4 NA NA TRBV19 TGTGCCAGTAGTACGTGGGGGAGCTTGAATGAAAAACTGTTTTTT CASSTWGSLNEKLFF
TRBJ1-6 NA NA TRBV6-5 TGTGCCAGCAGTCCACGAACGGATTCACCCCTCCACTTT CASSPRTDSPLHF
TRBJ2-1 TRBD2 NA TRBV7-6 TGTGCCAGCAGCTTAGAAAGGCGGGGGGCCAATTACAATGAGCAGTTCTTC CASSLERRGANYNEQFF
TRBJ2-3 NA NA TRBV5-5 TGTGCCAGCAGCCTCACCCAAAATAACAGGGGCACAGATACGCAGTATTTT CASSLTQNNRGTDTQYF
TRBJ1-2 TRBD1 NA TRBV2 TGTGCCAGCAGTGTTGACAGGGCCTCTAACTATGGCTACACCTTC CASSVDRASNYGYTF
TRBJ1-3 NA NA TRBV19 TGTGCCAGTAGTATGGGCAACTCTGGAAACACCATATATTTT CASSMGNSGNTIYF
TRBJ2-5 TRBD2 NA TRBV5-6 TGTGCCAGCAGCTTGGCCGGCAAGCGGGGGGGCCCAGAGACCCAGTACTTC CASSLAGKRGGPETQYF
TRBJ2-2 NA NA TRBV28 TGTGCCAGCAGTTTAGGACGGAGCGGGGAGCTGTTTTTT CASSLGRSGELFF
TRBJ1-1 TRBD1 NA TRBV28 TGTGCCAGCAGGTCTCAGGGGGGGAACACTGAAGCTTTCTTT CASRSQGGNTEAFF
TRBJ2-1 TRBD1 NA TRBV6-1 TGTGCCAGCAGTGGGGGTAGGACAGGGGCTTCTTACAATGAGCAGTTCTTC CASSGGRTGASYNEQFF
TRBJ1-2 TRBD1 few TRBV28 TGTGCCAGCAGTATCCCTTATCGGACAGGGGCTAACTATGGCTACACCTTC CASSIPYRTGANYGYTF
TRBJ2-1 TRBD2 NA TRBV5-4 TGTGCCAGCAGTCTCGGCGGGGGCTCCTACAATGAGCAGTTCTTC CASSLGGGSYNEQFF
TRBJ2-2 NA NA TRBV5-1 TGCGCCAGCGGATCAGGGGTGACCGGGGAGCTGTTTTTT CASGSGVTGELFF
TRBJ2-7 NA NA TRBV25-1 TGTGCCAGCAGTGAATCAGGGGTGTATACCTACGAGCAGTACTTC CASSESGVYTYEQYF
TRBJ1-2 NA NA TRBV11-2 TGTGCCAGCAGCTTAGCGGGGTCATATGGCTACACCTTC CASSLAGSYGYTF
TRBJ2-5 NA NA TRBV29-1 TGCAGCGTTGGGAATGGGGGTCGGGAGACCCAGTACTTC CSVGNGGRETQYF
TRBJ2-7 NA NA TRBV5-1 TGCGCCAGCAGTCCCCTTTTGGTAAACGAGCAGTACTTC CASSPLLVNEQYF
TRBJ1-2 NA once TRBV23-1 TGCGCCAGTCCGGCCCGAGGCCGTACCTCCCATGGCTACACCTTC CASPARGRTSHGYTF
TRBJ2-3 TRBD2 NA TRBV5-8 TGTGCCAGCAGCTTGTCTAGCGGGGGCACAGATACGCAGTATTTT CASSLSSGGTDTQYF
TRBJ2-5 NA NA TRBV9 TGTGCCAGCAGCGTAGGGGCAGTACAAGAGACCCAGTACTTC CASSVGAVQETQYF
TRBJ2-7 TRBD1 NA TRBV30 TGTGCCTGGAGGGCGGGACAGGGAATGGCGCAGTACTTC CAWRAGQGMAQYF
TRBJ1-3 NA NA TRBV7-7 TGTGCCAGCAGCTTATCGGCTGGAAACACCATATATTTT CASSLSAGNTIYF
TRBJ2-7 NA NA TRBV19 TGTGCCAGTAGTACCGGGGACTCCTACGAGCAGTACTTC CASSTGDSYEQYF
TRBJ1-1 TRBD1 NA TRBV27 TGTGCCAGCAGTTCGCCGGGACAGGGGAGGACTGAAGCTTTCTTT CASSSPGQGRTEAFF
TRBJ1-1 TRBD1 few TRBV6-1 TGTGCCAGCAGTAACAGGGGGCCAGGGGCTGAAGCTTTCTTT CASSNRGPGAEAFF
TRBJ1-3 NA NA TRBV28 TGTGCCAGCAGTTCCCCCCACCCGGGCCCCTCTGGAAACACCATATATTTT CASSSPHPGPSGNTIYF
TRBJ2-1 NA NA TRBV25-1 TGTGCCAGCAGTGAACTGGCCAGGGGCGAGCAGTTCTTC CASSELARGEQFF
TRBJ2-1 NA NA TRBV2 TGTGCCAGCAGTGAAGGCAGGCCGGAATACAATGAGCAGTTCTTC CASSEGRPEYNEQFF
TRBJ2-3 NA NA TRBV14 TGTGCCAGCAGCCCGGGAAGTAATACGCAGTATTTT CASSPGSNTQYF
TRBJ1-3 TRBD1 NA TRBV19 TGTGCCAGTAGTACGGGACAGAACTTTCGCTCTGGAAACACCATATATTTT CASSTGQNFRSGNTIYF
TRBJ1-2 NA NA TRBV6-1 TGTGCCAGCAGTGAAGGGGACCTCTATGGCTACACCTTC CASSEGDLYGYTF
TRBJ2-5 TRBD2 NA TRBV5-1 TGCGCCAGCAGCCCTGGCCAGGGCGGGGGGGCCCAGGAGACCCAGTACTTC CASSPGQGGGAQETQYF
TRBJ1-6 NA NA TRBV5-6 TGTGCCAGCAGCCCCGGGTCTTCCGGCTCCTATAATTCACCCCTCCACTTT CASSPGSSGSYNSPLHF
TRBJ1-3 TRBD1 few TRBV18 TGTGCCAGCTCACCACAGGTCGGAGGGACAGTGTTGGGAAACACCATATATTTT CASSPQVGGTVLGNTIYF
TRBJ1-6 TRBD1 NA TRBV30 TGTGCCTTAATGACAGGGACCAATAATTCACCCCTCCACTTT CALMTGTNNSPLHF
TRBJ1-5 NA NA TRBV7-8 TGTGCCAGCAGCCCACAAAATTTTGGCAATCAGCCCCAGCATTTT CASSPQNFGNQPQHF
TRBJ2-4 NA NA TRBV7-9 TGTGCCAGCAGCTTACTGGGCCAGGGGGGCAAAAACATTCAGTACTTC CASSLLGQGGKNIQYF
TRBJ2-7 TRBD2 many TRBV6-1 TGTGCCAGCAGTCTCGGGAGGGGGTTGTACGAGCAGTACTTC CASSLGRGLYEQYF
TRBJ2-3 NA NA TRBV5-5 TGTGCCAGCAGCCGGTACAGTCACACAGATACGCAGTATTTT CASSRYSHTDTQYF
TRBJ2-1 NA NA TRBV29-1 TGCAGCGGACAGGTGTATGAGCAGTTCTTC CSGQVYEQFF
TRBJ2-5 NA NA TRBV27 TGTGCCAGCAGTTACTCCAGGGTTAGCTGGGAAGAGACCCAGTACTTC CASSYSRVSWEETQYF
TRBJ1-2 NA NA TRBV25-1 TGTGCCAGCAGTGATGGTCGGGACTATGGCTACACCTTC CASSDGRDYGYTF
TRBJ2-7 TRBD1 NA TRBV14 TGTGCCAGCAGCCAAGGTACAGGGGGCAAGAGTCGGGCCTACGAGCAGTACTTC CASSQGTGGKSRAYEQYF
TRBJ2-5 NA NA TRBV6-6 TGTGCCAGCAGTCAGACGCCCCAAGAGACCCAGTACTTC CASSQTPQETQYF
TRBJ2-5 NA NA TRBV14 TGTGCCAGCAGCCAAGAACGGCGCGTGGGGGAGACCCAGTACTTC CASSQERRVGETQYF
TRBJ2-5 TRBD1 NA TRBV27 TGTGCCAGCAGTTTAAAGGGGGCGCGGGAGACCCAGTACTTC CASSLKGARETQYF
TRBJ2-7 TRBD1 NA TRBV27 TGTGCCAGCAGTTTATTCATCGGGACAGGGGTTTCCTACGAGCAGTACTTC CASSLFIGTGVSYEQYF
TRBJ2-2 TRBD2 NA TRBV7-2 TGTGCCAGCAGCCGATCACTAGCGGGGGGGCCGGACACCGGGGAGCTGTTTTTT CASSRSLAGGPDTGELFF
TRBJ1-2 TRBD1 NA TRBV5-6 TGTGCCAGCAGCTCGACAGGGGACTATGGCTACACCTTC CASSSTGDYGYTF
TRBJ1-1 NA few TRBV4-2 TGTGCCAGCAGCCAAGAGGGGGTAGCTGAAGCTTTCTTT CASSQEGVAEAFF
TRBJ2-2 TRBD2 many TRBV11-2 TGTGCCAGCAGCTTCGTAGCGGGAGGAGTCTCGAACACCGGGGAGCTGTTTTTT CASSFVAGGVSNTGELFF
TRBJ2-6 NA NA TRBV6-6 TGTGCCAGCAGTTCAGGGGGGTTCGCCAACGTCCTGACTTTC CASSSGGFANVLTF
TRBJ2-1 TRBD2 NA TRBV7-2 TGTGCCAGCAGCCCCGGACGGGGGGGTTACAATGAGCAGTTCTTC CASSPGRGGYNEQFF
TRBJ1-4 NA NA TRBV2 TGTGCCAGCAGTGTTCGAACAGGGAGTCCAGAAAAACTGTTTTTT CASSVRTGSPEKLFF
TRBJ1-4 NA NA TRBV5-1 TGCGCCAGCAGACAGGCTACAACTAATGAAAAACTGTTTTTT CASRQATTNEKLFF